A single T cell receptor beta chain is shown here with its context. These data belong to a study of blood T cell repertoires in COVID-19. The method was immunoSEQ multiplex PCR; TCRdb's version includes in-frame clones alone and lacks a portion of them. In the table there are 150,000 to 200,000 clones, 85% to 90% of which are singletons. The ends lost 5 bases at V and 2 bases at J; junction bases unmatched: 9. The CDR3 has 15 residues. CDR1 and CDR2 from the germline V gene are SGHAT and FQNNGV. The J gene is TRBJ2-7, the V gene TRBV11-2, with TRBD1 matching 7 bases. Sequenced input: peripheral blood. This sequence originates from a woman in her 70s with acute or convalescent COVID-19. CDR3 sequence: CASSPGRTGPYEQYF. For the CDR3, the DNA is TGTGCCAGCAGCCCGGGACGGACAGGACCCTACGAGCAGTACTTC.